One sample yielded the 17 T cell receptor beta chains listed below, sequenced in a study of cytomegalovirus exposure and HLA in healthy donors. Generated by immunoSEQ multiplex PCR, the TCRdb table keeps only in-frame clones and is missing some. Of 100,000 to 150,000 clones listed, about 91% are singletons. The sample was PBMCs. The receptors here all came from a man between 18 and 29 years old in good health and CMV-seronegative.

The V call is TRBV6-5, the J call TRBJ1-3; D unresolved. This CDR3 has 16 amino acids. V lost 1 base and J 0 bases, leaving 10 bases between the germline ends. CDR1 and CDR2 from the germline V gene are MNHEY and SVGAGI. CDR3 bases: TGTGCCAGCAGTTACTTCGCCCGAGACTCTGGAAACACCATATATTTT. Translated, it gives CASSYFARDSGNTIYF.

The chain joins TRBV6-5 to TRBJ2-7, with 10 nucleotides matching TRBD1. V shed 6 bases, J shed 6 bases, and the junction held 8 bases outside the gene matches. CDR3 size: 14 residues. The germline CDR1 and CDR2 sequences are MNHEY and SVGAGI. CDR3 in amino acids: CASSLGQGSSEQYF. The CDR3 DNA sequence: TGTGCCAGCAGCCTGGGACAGGGGAGCTCCGAGCAGTACTTC.

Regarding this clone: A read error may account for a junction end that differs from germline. The CDR3 nucleotides read TGTGCCAGCAGCAAAGACAGGGGGGTTTTCTACAATGAGCAGTTCTTC. It codes for CASSKDRGVFYNEQFF. The V gene is TRBV14, the J gene TRBJ2-1; 9 nucleotides agree with TRBD1. CDR3 length equals 16 residues. CDR1 is SGHDN, CDR2 FVKESK, per germline.

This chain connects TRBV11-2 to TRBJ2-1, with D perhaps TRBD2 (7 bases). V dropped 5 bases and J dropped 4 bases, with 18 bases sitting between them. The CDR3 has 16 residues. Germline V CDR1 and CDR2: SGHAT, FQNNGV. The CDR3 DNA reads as TGTGCCAGCAGCCCTTTAGGGGGGGGACCGTACAATGAGCAGTTCTTC. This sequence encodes CASSPLGGGPYNEQFF.

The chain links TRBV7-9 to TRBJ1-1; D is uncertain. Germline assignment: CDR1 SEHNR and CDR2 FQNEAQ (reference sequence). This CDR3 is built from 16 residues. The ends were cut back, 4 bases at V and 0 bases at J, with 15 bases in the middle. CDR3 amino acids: CASSSFRVRLNTEAFF. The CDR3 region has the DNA TGTGCCAGCAGCTCATTCCGGGTCCGACTGAACACTGAAGCTTTCTTT.

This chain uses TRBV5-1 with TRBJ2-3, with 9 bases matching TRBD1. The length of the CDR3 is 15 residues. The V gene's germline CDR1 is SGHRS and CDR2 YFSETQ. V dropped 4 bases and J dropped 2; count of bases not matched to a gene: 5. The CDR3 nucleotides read TGCGCCAGCAGCGGGGGACAGGGCGACACAGATACGCAGTATTTT. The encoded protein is CASSGGQGDTDTQYF.

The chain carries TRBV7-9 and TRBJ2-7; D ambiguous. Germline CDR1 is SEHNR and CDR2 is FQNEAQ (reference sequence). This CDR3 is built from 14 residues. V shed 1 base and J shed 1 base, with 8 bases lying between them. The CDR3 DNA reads TGTGCCAGCAGCTTAGACACAAATTCCTACGAGCAGTACTTC. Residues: CASSLDTNSYEQYF.

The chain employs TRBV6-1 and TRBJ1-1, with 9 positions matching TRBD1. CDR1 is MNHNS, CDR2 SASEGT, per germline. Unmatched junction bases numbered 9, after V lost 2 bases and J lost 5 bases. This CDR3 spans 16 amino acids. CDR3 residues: CASSETGGFDGTEAFF. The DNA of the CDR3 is TGTGCCAGCAGTGAAACAGGGGGCTTTGATGGTACTGAAGCTTTCTTT.

The CDR3 DNA reads TGTGCCAGTAGTATTCAGGGCTCTAACTATGGCTACACCTTC. It translates to CASSIQGSNYGYTF. J is TRBJ1-2 and V is TRBV19, with D tentatively TRBD1 (5 bases). Germline values: CDR1 LNHDA, CDR2 SQIVND (reference sequence). The CDR3 contains 14 residues. V was cut by 3 bases and J by 0 bases, with 8 bases left in between.

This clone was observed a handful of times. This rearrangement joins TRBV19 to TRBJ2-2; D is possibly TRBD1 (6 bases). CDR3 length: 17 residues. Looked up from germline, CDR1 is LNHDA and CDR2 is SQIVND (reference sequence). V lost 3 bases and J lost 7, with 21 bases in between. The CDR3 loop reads CASSILTRGFSVGELFF. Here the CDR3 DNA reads TGTGCCAGTAGTATCCTTACAAGGGGGTTCTCGGTCGGGGAGCTGTTTTTT.

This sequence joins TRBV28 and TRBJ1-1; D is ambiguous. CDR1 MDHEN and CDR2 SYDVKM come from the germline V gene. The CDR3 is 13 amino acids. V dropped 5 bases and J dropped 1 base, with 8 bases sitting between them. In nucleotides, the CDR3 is TGTGCCAGCAGTCCTGGCTGGAACACTGAAGCTTTCTTT. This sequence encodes CASSPGWNTEAFF.

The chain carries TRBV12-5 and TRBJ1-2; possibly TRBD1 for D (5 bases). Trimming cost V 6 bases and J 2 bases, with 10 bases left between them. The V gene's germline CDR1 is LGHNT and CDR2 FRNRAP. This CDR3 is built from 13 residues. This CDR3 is CASGLDINYGYTF. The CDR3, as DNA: TGTGCTAGTGGCCTGGACATCAACTATGGCTACACCTTC.

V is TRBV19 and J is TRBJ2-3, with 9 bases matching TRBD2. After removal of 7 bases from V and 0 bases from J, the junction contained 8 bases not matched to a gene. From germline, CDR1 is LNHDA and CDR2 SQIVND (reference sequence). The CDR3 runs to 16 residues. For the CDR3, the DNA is TGTGCCAGTACCGGGAGACTAGCGGCTAGCACAGATACGCAGTATTTT. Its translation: CASTGRLAASTDTQYF. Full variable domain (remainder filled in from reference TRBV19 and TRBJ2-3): DGGITQSPKYLFRKEGQNVTLSCEQNLNHDAMYWYRQDPGQGLRLIYYSQIVNDFQKGDIAEGYSVSREKKESFPLTVTSAQKNPTAFYLCASTGRLAASTDTQYFGPGTRLTVL.

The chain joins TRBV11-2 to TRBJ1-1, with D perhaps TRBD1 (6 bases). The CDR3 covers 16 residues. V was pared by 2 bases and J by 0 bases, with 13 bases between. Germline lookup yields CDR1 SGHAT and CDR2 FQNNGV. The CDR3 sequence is CASSLYRQGLNTEAFF. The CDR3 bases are TGTGCCAGCAGCTTATACCGGCAGGGGTTGAACACTGAAGCTTTCTTT. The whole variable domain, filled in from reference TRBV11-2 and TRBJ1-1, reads EAGVAQSPRYKIIEKRQSVAFWCNPISGHATLYWYQQILGQGPKLLIQFQNNGVVDDSQLPKDRFSAERLKGVDSTLKIQPAKLEDSAVYLCASSLYRQGLNTEAFFGQGTRLTVV.

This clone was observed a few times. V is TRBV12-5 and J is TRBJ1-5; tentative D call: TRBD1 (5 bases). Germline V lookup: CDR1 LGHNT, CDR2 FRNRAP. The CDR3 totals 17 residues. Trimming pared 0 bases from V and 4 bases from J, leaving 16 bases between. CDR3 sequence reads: CASGLVTQEQANQPQHF. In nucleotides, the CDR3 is TGTGCTAGTGGTTTGGTAACACAGGAGCAAGCGAATCAGCCCCAGCATTTT.

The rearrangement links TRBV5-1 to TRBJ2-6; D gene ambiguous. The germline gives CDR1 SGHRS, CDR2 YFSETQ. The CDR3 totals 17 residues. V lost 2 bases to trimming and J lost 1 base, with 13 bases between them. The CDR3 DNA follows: TGCGCCAGCAGCTTCCACCATAGAAGTTCTGGGGCCAACGTCCTGACTTTC. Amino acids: CASSFHHRSSGANVLTF.

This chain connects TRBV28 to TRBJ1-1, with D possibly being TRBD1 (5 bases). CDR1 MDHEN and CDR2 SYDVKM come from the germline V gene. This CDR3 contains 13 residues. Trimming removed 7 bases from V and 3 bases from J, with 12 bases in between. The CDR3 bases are TGTGCCAGCAAAGCCGTAGGGGACACTGAAGCTTTCTTT. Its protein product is CASKAVGDTEAFF. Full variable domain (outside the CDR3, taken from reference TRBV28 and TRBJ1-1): DVKVTQSSRYLVKRTGEKVFLECVQDMDHENMFWYRQDPGLGLRLIYFSYDVKMKEKGDIPEGYSVSREKKERFSLILESASTNQTSMYLCASKAVGDTEAFFGQGTRLTVV.